A single sample gave rise to the 24 T cell receptor beta chains below, sequenced in a study of blood T cell repertoires in COVID-19. Profiling relied on immunoSEQ multiplex PCR, and the TCRdb table lists in-frame clones only, not all of them. The data show roughly 150,000 clones, with 75% to 85% seen just once and about 4% held by the top ten. The specimen sequenced was peripheral blood. All receptors derive from a woman of 80 years or more with acute or convalescent COVID-19.

This clone was seen just once. The J gene is TRBJ1-5, the V gene TRBV5-1, with 9 nucleotides matching TRBD1. Trimming at V came to 4 bases and at J to 4 bases, leaving 6 bases not matched to a gene. Germline V gives CDR1 SGHRS, CDR2 YFSETQ. The length of the CDR3 is 15 residues. The CDR3 region has the DNA TGCGCCAGCAGCATGGGGACAGGGACAAATCAGCCCCAGCATTTT. Translated, it gives CASSMGTGTNQPQHF.

This clone has ten or more counts. The J gene is TRBJ2-7, the V gene TRBV5-1, with D possibly TRBD2 on 5 matching bases. The CDR3 loop spans 15 amino acids. V dropped 0 bases and J dropped 6 bases, with 16 bases sitting between them. In germline, CDR1 is SGHRS, CDR2 YFSETQ. The CDR3: CASSLGQSSTSEQYF. DNA of the CDR3: TGCGCCAGCAGCTTGGGTCAGTCAAGTACTAGCGAGCAGTACTTC.

The chain is built from TRBV27 and TRBJ2-7; 9 bases align to TRBD2. CDR3 length equals 21 residues. Trimming removed 4 bases from V and 4 bases from J; junction bases left unmatched: 26. Germline V CDR1 and CDR2: MNHEY, SMNVEV (reference sequence). This CDR3 is CASSYPERTSATQGEFYEQYF. The CDR3 bases are TGTGCCAGCAGTTATCCGGAGAGGACTAGCGCGACGCAGGGGGAGTTTTACGAGCAGTACTTC.

The chain combines TRBV2 with TRBJ2-3, with a possible D match to TRBD2 (6 bases). V dropped 6 bases and J dropped 6 bases, with 13 bases sitting between them. Per germline, CDR1 SNHLY and CDR2 FYNNEI. CDR3 length: 13 residues. This CDR3 is CASRGDWRDTQYF. In nucleotides, the CDR3 is TGTGCCAGCAGGGGGGACTGGCGGGATACGCAGTATTTT.

This clone showed up just a few times. The rearrangement joins TRBV11-2 to TRBJ1-2; D might be TRBD1 (6 bases). Trimming took off 5 bases at V and 4 bases at J, with 17 bases between the two ends. The germline gives CDR1 SGHAT, CDR2 FQNNGV. The CDR3 totals 15 residues. CDR3 protein: CASSALTGNLYGYTF. The CDR3 bases are TGTGCCAGCAGCGCCCTTACAGGGAACCTCTATGGCTACACCTTC.

The chain has TRBV15 and TRBJ1-6; 7 bases align to TRBD1. Germline CDR1 is LNHNV and CDR2 is YYDKDF (reference sequence). The V segment lost 4 bases and the J segment 3 bases; nucleotides outside the gene matches: 9. There are 17 residues in the CDR3. The CDR3 DNA sequence: TGTGCCACCAGCAAACCTTTGGGACAGAGCTATAATTCACCCCTCCACTTT. Residues: CATSKPLGQSYNSPLHF.

This rearrangement joins TRBV2 to TRBJ2-1, with 10 bases fitting TRBD2. The CDR3 is 13 amino acids. J lost 8 bases, V lost 8 bases, and 6 bases had no gene match. Germline CDR1 is SNHLY and CDR2 is FYNNEI. The CDR3 reads CASSSGRRDEQFF. CDR3 bases: TGTGCCAGCTCTAGCGGGAGACGGGATGAGCAGTTCTTC.

V usage is TRBV9 and J usage is TRBJ1-2; tentative D call: TRBD1 (6 bases). The CDR3 is made up of 14 amino acids. V was pared by 0 bases and J by 6 bases, with 12 bases between. Germline V gene data show CDR1 as SGDLS and CDR2 as YYNGEE. The CDR3 is CASSVAGGPNGYTF. In DNA form, the CDR3 reads TGTGCCAGCAGCGTAGCGGGGGGGCCCAATGGCTACACCTTC.

The chain recombines TRBV27 with TRBJ1-5; unclear D gene. There are 13 residues in the CDR3. Per the germline V gene, CDR1 is MNHEY and CDR2 is SMNVEV (reference sequence). Trimming took 2 bases from V and 6 from J, leaving 8 bases between them. The CDR3 sequence is CASSLMGSQPQHF. The CDR3 DNA follows: TGTGCCAGCAGTTTAATGGGGAGTCAGCCCCAGCATTTT.

This clone appeared a single time. The J gene is TRBJ1-2, the V gene TRBV5-1; TRBD1 matches 8 bases. The CDR3 extends over 12 amino acids. V dropped 3 bases and J dropped 8; count of bases not matched to a gene: 3. Per the germline V gene, CDR1 is SGHRS and CDR2 is YFSETQ. For the CDR3, the DNA is TGCGCCAGCAGCTGGACAGGGAAGGGCTACACCTTC. Its translation is CASSWTGKGYTF. The full variable domain, its missing parts supplied by reference TRBV5-1 and TRBJ1-2, is KAGVTQTPRYLIKTRGQQVTLSCSPISGHRSVSWYQQTPGQGLQFLFEYFSETQRNKGNFPGRFSGRQFSNSRSEMNVSTLELGDSALYLCASSWTGKGYTFGSGTRLTVV.

The sample holds a few counts of this clone. This chain joins TRBV6-5 and TRBJ2-2, with D possibly being TRBD1 (6 bases). CDR1 and CDR2 (germline): MNHEY, SVGAGI. Trimming left V 6 bases short and J 6 bases short, with 17 bases between. This CDR3 has 15 residues. The CDR3, as DNA: TGTGCCAGCAGGGCAGGGGCCCTTAATCCCGGGGAGCTGTTTTTT. Residues: CASRAGALNPGELFF.

The chain couples TRBV29-1 to TRBJ2-3; tentatively, D is TRBD1 (5 bases). The V end lost 7 bases, the J end lost 14 bases, and 19 bases lay between the germline ends. Per the germline V gene, CDR1 is SQVTM and CDR2 is ANQGSEA. The CDR3 is 11 amino acids. Here the CDR3 reads CSAGQGRSPYF. The CDR3 bases are TGCAGCGCCGGGCAGGGCCGAAGTCCGTATTTT.

The CDR3 DNA is TGTGCCAGCAGCAATACAGGTCTGGCTTTCTTT. It translates to CASSNTGLAFF. The chain joins TRBV3-1 (or the pseudogene TRBV3-2) to TRBJ1-1; possibly TRBD1 for D (5 bases). CDR1 LGHDT and CDR2 YNNKEL come from the germline V gene (reference sequence). Trimming shortened V by 5 bases and J by 11 bases, and 12 bases separated the two germline ends. CDR3 length: 11 amino acids.

The gene calls are TRBV11-2 and TRBJ2-1; TRBD2 matches at 14 bases. Germline V gives CDR1 SGHAT, CDR2 FQNNGV. This CDR3 has 17 residues. Trimming removed 5 bases from V and 8 bases from J; junction bases left unmatched: 11. The CDR3 spells CASSDAGTSGSWDEQFF. Here the CDR3 DNA reads TGTGCCAGCAGCGACGCAGGGACTAGCGGGAGTTGGGATGAGCAGTTCTTC. The whole variable domain, filled in from reference TRBV11-2 and TRBJ2-1, reads EAGVAQSPRYKIIEKRQSVAFWCNPISGHATLYWYQQILGQGPKLLIQFQNNGVVDDSQLPKDRFSAERLKGVDSTLKIQPAKLEDSAVYLCASSDAGTSGSWDEQFFGPGTRLTVL.

The V call is TRBV12-3 or TRBV12-4, the J call TRBJ1-5; D unclear. The CDR3 has 12 amino acids. Trimming removed 3 bases at V and 11 bases at J, with 11 bases between. CDR3 in amino acids: CASSFGADSQHF. As DNA, the CDR3 is TGTGCCAGCAGTTTCGGCGCAGACTCCCAGCATTTT.

The chain employs TRBV28 and TRBJ1-3; perhaps TRBD1 as D (5 bases). Trimming took off 3 bases at V and 5 bases at J, with 17 bases between the two ends. Germline CDR1 and CDR2: MDHEN and SYDVKM. CDR3 length equals 16 residues. The DNA of the CDR3 is TGTGCCAGCAGTTTCCCCCCGGGGGGAAGTAGAAACACCATATATTTT. Translation: CASSFPPGGSRNTIYF.

The V and J genes are TRBV24-1 and TRBJ2-1; 12 nucleotides align to TRBD1. With 3 bases clipped from V and 10 bases from J, the junction kept 6 bases outside the gene matches. Germline V gives CDR1 KGHDR, CDR2 SFDVKD. The CDR3 sequence is 15 residues long. CDR3 nucleotide sequence: TGTGCCACCAGTGATCCGGGACAGGGGGCAGGGGAGCAGTTCTTC. Amino acid sequence: CATSDPGQGAGEQFF.

This chain joins TRBV6-6 and TRBJ1-2, with 11 bases identical to TRBD1. CDR3 length: 15 residues. V was clipped by 5 bases and J by 3 bases; unmatched bases: 5. Germline loops: CDR1 MNHNY, CDR2 SVGAGI (reference sequence). CDR3 nucleotide sequence: TGTGCCAGCAGTGGGCGGACAGGGGGCGACTATGGCTACACCTTC. Its protein product is CASSGRTGGDYGYTF.

This chain uses TRBV7-2 with TRBJ2-7, with D hard to call. The CDR3 totals 14 residues. Trimming took 1 base from V and 2 from J, leaving 9 bases between them. From germline, CDR1 is SGHTA and CDR2 FQGNSA. CDR3 sequence reads: CASSLVAFAYEQYF. CDR3 sequence (DNA): TGTGCCAGCAGCTTAGTGGCCTTCGCCTACGAGCAGTACTTC.

In DNA, the CDR3 is TGTGCCAGCAGTCGCGAACCGCGGGGGGGGCTGAACACAGATACGCAGTATTTT. It is translated as CASSREPRGGLNTDTQYF. The V call is TRBV6-6, the J call TRBJ2-3; 9 nucleotides line up with TRBD2. The CDR3 has 18 amino acids. J lost 2 bases, V lost 5 bases, and 14 bases had no gene match. Germline values: CDR1 MNHNY, CDR2 SVGAGI (reference sequence).

The J gene is TRBJ2-7, the V gene TRBV10-3; TRBD1 agrees at 9 bases. V shed 4 bases, J shed 0 bases, and the junction held 7 bases outside the gene matches. The length of the CDR3 is 16 residues. CDR1 is ENHRY and CDR2 is SYGVKD in the germline V gene. The DNA for the CDR3 is TGTGCCATCAGTGGGACTGTGGGACAGGGCTCCTACGAGCAGTACTTC. This sequence encodes CAISGTVGQGSYEQYF.

The V call is TRBV5-5, the J call TRBJ2-5, with D perhaps TRBD1 (6 bases). V was trimmed by 2 bases and J by 2 bases, leaving 13 bases between them. The CDR3 covers 15 residues. In germline, CDR1 is SGHKS, CDR2 YYEKEE (reference sequence). DNA of the CDR3: TGTGCCAGCAGCTTTGGCAGGGGTTTGCAAGAGACCCAGTACTTC. The encoded protein is CASSFGRGLQETQYF. Variable domain in full (rest from reference TRBV5-5 and TRBJ2-5): DAGVTQSPTHLIKTRGQQVTLRCSPISGHKSVSWYQQVLGQGPQFIFQYYEKEERGRGNFPDRFSARQFPNYSSELNVNALLLGDSALYLCASSFGRGLQETQYFGPGTRLLVL.

The chain recombines TRBV7-2 with TRBJ2-5; D might be TRBD1 (5 bases). Germline values: CDR1 SGHTA, CDR2 FQGNSA. Trimming shortened V by 3 bases and J by 1 base, and 6 bases separated the two germline ends. The CDR3 runs to 13 residues. CDR3 sequence reads: CASSFDSQETQYF. The CDR3 bases are TGTGCCAGCAGCTTCGACAGCCAAGAGACCCAGTACTTC.

J is TRBJ2-1 and V is TRBV5-6; 7 positions agree with TRBD2. The length of the CDR3 is 15 residues. The V gene's germline CDR1 is SGHDT and CDR2 YYEEEE. V shed 4 bases and J 5 bases; nucleotides not matched to a gene: 9. The CDR3 DNA sequence: TGTGCCAGCAGCCTATTTGTAGGGACTAACAATGAGCAGTTCTTC. Its translation is CASSLFVGTNNEQFF.